This TCR beta chain appears in the sequencing data of a study of patients and donors after allogeneic stem cell transplantation. Unmatched junction bases numbered 2, after V lost 1 base and J lost 4 bases. The CDR3 extends over 14 amino acids. The V gene's germline CDR1 is SGHAT and CDR2 FQNNGV. From the RT-PCR reads, TCRdb called clonotypes with MiXCR, one entry per CDR3 protein. Of hundreds of thousands of distinct CDR3 sequences listed, roughly 16% were seen once; the top ten hold around 6.8%. This clonotype occurred many times. This TCR was recovered from a human donor who was either an allogeneic HSCT recipient or a stem cell or donor lymphocyte infusion donor (not recorded which). It is not recorded whose cells these are; they may come from a transplant donor. The sequenced sample was blood, either unsorted or a sorted T cell fraction (not recorded which). This chain connects TRBV11-2 to TRBJ2-3, with TRBD2 identical over 7 bases. The CDR3 is CASSLAGGADTQYF. The CDR3 DNA is TGTGCCAGCAGCTTAGCGGGGGGTGCAGATACGCAGTATTTT.